This record looks at one T cell receptor beta chain sequence and its context. The CDR3 extends over 16 amino acids. Trimming at V came to 4 bases and at J to 1 base, leaving 8 bases not matched to a gene. CDR1 is MNHEY, CDR2 SVGAGI, per germline. Assay used: immunoSEQ multiplex PCR; TCRdb lists only in-frame clones, some missing. The sample shows tens of thousands of clones, 80% of them seen only once. The source of the sample is a study of T cell responses to AZD1222 COVID-19 vaccine. This receptor was obtained from an adult in good health. Specimen: peripheral blood, collected on day 0 of AZD1222 vaccination. The chain carries TRBV6-5 and TRBJ1-1, with 8 bases aligning to TRBD1. The CDR3 reads CASSSSRGRGNTEAFF. CDR3 in DNA: TGTGCCAGCAGTTCCAGCAGGGGGCGCGGGAACACTGAAGCTTTCTTT.